The source of this T cell receptor beta chain is a study of a mutant IDH1 vaccine in newly diagnosed glioma. Study details: Of treated patients, approximately 62% were men and roughly 38% women, averaging roughly 40 years.

Germline CDR1 reads GTSNPN; CDR2 reads SVGIG (reference sequence). V gave up 4 bases and J gave up 5 bases, with 14 bases separating them. CDR3 length equals 13 residues. The assay was immunoSEQ multiplex PCR, and TCRdb's table has in-frame clones only and misses some. The table includes under 75,000 clones, 91% detected once. Findings and caveats of the study: Variations in leading peripheral T cell clonotypes appeared to have no connection with pseudoprogression.

On this clone: Its antigen is unknown.

The time point here: baseline, week 1 (first vaccination visit). Documented treatment: pre-vaccination baseline after standard-of-care therapy. New IDH1-mutant, ATRX-lost WHO grade 3 or 4 astrocytomas occurred in donors. J is TRBJ1-1 and V is TRBV30, with a tentative D call TRBD1 (6 bases). The receptor was derived from a man aged 45-65 years with glioma. Specimen: PBMCs, collected from a glioma patient treated with radiotherapy, temozolomide or both. The CDR3 DNA follows: TGTGCCTGGAAAGGCAGGGGTTGGACTGAAGCTTTCTTT. Translation gives CAWKGRGWTEAFF.